This T cell receptor (beta chain) originates from a study of blood T cells in healthy people across ages. Study-level results: Naive and antigen-experienced cells could not be conclusively compared, given unsorted PBMCs. Observed TCR beta diversity per million T cells went down as age went up. This fall followed a roughly linear course with age.

In regard to this clonotype: What it recognizes is unknown. Since a much larger clone is just one base distant, this may be a read error.

The germline gives CDR1 ENHRY, CDR2 SYGVKD. The V and J ends lost 6 bases and 0 bases respectively, with 9 bases between them. This CDR3 has 13 amino acids. A second PCR, run for about 6 to 12 cycles, used a sample-barcoded 5' primer plus a J-beta primer mix. Researchers report that each sample yielded at least 3 million CDR3-containing paired-end reads. A single record per CDR3 protein comes from TCRdb applying MiXCR to the 5' RACE reads. The sample contains 650,000 or so distinct CDR3 sequences, 40% to 65% of which appear only once. Each donor supplied roughly 10 milliliters of peripheral blood. The chain recombines TRBV10-3 with TRBJ2-7, with a possible D match to TRBD2 (6 bases). Sequencing was carried out using blood. The TCR was taken from a woman of 80 years or more in good health. This CDR3 is CAIRRESSYEQYF. The CDR3, as DNA: TGTGCCATCAGGCGGGAAAGCTCCTACGAGCAGTACTTC.